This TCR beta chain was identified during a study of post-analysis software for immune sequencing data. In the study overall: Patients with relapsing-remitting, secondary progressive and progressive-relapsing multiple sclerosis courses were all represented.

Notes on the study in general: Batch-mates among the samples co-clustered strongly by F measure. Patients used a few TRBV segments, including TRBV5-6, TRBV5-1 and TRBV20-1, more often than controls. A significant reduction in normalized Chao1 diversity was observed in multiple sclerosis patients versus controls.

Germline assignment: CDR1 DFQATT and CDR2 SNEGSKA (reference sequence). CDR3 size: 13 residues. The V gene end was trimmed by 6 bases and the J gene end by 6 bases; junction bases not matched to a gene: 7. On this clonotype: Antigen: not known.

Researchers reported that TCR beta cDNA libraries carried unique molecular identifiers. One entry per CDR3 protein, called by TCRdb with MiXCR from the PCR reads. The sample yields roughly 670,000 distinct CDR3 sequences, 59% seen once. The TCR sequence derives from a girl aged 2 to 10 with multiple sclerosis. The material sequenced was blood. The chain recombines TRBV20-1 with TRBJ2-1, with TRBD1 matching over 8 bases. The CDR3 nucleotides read TGCAGTGCCCACAGGGGGGTAGCCAATGAGCAGTTCTTC. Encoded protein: CSAHRGVANEQFF.